Listed below are T cell receptor beta chains from one sample, sequenced in a study of T cell repertoires in cytomegalovirus infection. TCRdb reanalysed the reads using MiXCR and keeps one entry per CDR3 protein. The profile shows about 260,000 distinct CDR3 sequences, roughly 13% of them singletons. Sequencing was done on a sample of PBMCs. The receptor source for this set is a human donor in good health (CMV status not recorded). Some clones in this sample may be carry-over from other donors' samples. Both conserved end residues are part of each CDR3. A D gene is named only where the DNA matches it firmly. The size of a clone is reported for some rows only, either as once, few or many, or as a class for expanded clones.

clone_size d_call j_call v_call cdr3_nt cdr3_aa
many - TRBJ1-1 TRBV7-2 TGTGCCAGCAGCTTAGAGGGCGGAATGAACACTGAAGCTTTCTTT CASSLEGGMNTEAFF
few - TRBJ1-2 TRBV29-1 TGCAGCGTTGGGAGGGGCAGGGAGGGAGGCTACACCTTC CSVGRGREGGYTF
- - TRBJ1-1 TRBV5-1 TGCGCCAGCAGCTTGGCCATGAGGGGACCAAACGGAGCTTTCTTT CASSLAMRGPNGAFF
many TRBD1 TRBJ2-7 TRBV7-8 TGTGCCAGCAGCTGGAGACAGGGCGGAACCTACGAGCAGTACTTC CASSWRQGGTYEQYF
many TRBD1 TRBJ1-1 TRBV7-9 TGTGCCAGCAGCTTAAAGGGGGCGCACACTGAAGCTTTCTTT CASSLKGAHTEAFF
many - TRBJ2-7 TRBV28 TGTGCCAGCAGTTCTGGAGTCGGTACCTACGAGCAGTACTTC CASSSGVGTYEQYF
- - TRBJ2-7 TRBV28 TGTGCCAGCAGACGAAAGAGAGGGTCCGAGCAGTACTTC CASRRKRGSEQYF
- - TRBJ2-7 TRBV2 TGTGCCAGCAAGGGCTACGAGCAGTACTTC CASKGYEQYF
- - TRBJ2-1 TRBV7-6 TGTGCCAGCAGCTTAGCTGGAGGGGTTGATGAGCAGTTCTTC CASSLAGGVDEQFF
- - TRBJ2-7 TRBV13 TGTGCCAGCAGCTTAGTGGGGGCCGCCGAGCAGTACTTC CASSLVGAAEQYF
many - TRBJ2-7 TRBV7-2 TGTGCCAGCAGCTTAGAATCCCCTTTTTGGGGCGCAAACGAGCAGTACTTC CASSLESPFWGANEQYF
few - TRBJ2-4 TRBV10-1 TGCGCCAGCAGGAAAGACTGTCTAGCCAAAAACATTCAGTACTTC CASRKDCLAKNIQYF
many TRBD1 TRBJ1-1 TRBV5-1 TGCGCCAGCAGCTTGGACGGGACAGCCACTGAAGCTTTCTTT CASSLDGTATEAFF
- - TRBJ2-3 TRBV29-1 TGCAGCGTTTCCGGGTCCGTTGGTACAGATACGCAGTATTTT CSVSGSVGTDTQYF
- TRBD2 TRBJ2-7 TRBV7-9 TGTGCCAGCAGCCCCTCCCTAGCGGGGGGCCTCTACGAGCAGTACTTC CASSPSLAGGLYEQYF
many - TRBJ1-5 TRBV12-3/TRBV12-4 TGTGCCAGCAGTTCTCCGGGACGGGCCAATCAGCCCCAGCATTTT CASSSPGRANQPQHF
- - TRBJ1-5 TRBV7-9 TGTGCCAGCAGTCCGCAGGGAAGCAATCAGCCCCAGCATTTT CASSPQGSNQPQHF
few - TRBJ1-5 TRBV28 TGTGCCAGCAGCCGGAGAGTCCTCGGGCCCCAGCATTTT CASSRRVLGPQHF
many - TRBJ2-2 TRBV19 TGTGCCAGTACCCATCTCGTAGTCAACGCCGGGGAGCTGTTTTTT CASTHLVVNAGELFF
- TRBD1 TRBJ1-1 TRBV10-3 TGTGCCATCAGTACCGCCCCCGGGACAGGGGAGGGCACTGAAGCTTTCTTT CAISTAPGTGEGTEAFF
many TRBD1 TRBJ1-1 TRBV7-9 TGTGCCAGCAGTTTCGGGGACAGGGAGTTGAACACTGAAGCTTTCTTT CASSFGDRELNTEAFF
- - TRBJ1-1 TRBV12-2 TGTGCAAGTCGCTTATATTGGGGGACCGGTCGGGACACTGAAGCTTTCTTT CASRLYWGTGRDTEAFF
- - TRBJ2-7 TRBV6-2/TRBV6-3 TGTGCCAGCAGTTACGCCCCCGTGCTACTCAGCTCCTACGAGCAGTACTTC CASSYAPVLLSSYEQYF
- - TRBJ2-5 TRBV20-1 TGCAGTGCTAGTGCCGGCCAAGAGACCCAGTACTTC CSASAGQETQYF
- - TRBJ2-7 TRBV7-2 TGTGCCAGCAGCTTCGCAAGGGGGAGGGGGGGCTACGAGCAGTACTTC CASSFARGRGGYEQYF
- TRBD1 TRBJ2-4 TRBV27 TGTGCCAGCAGGAGAACAGGGGGCGGCAAAAACATTCAGTACTTC CASRRTGGGKNIQYF
- - TRBJ2-1 TRBV29-1 TGCAGCGTCCTAGGACAGACCCACTCCTACAATGAGCAGTTCTTC CSVLGQTHSYNEQFF
medium-sized - TRBJ2-5 TRBV7-3 TGTGCCAGCAGCTTAACGGGCGGTCAAGAGACCCAGTACTTC CASSLTGGQETQYF
many - TRBJ2-5 TRBV25-1 TGTGCCAGCAGTGAATTCAGGGGAGAAGAGACCCAGTACTTC CASSEFRGEETQYF
few - TRBJ1-6 TRBV11-2 TGTGCCAGCAGCTTAGTGGCCCCCCCAGGGAGCTCCTATAATTCACCCCTCCACTTT CASSLVAPPGSSYNSPLHF
- TRBD1 TRBJ2-7 TRBV18 TGTGCCAGCTCACAGACAGGGGGAAATGAGCAGTACTTC CASSQTGGNEQYF
- TRBD2 TRBJ2-1 TRBV20-1 TGCAGTGCTCCCTGGTGGGCGGGAGCTGACAATGAGCAGTTCTTC CSAPWWAGADNEQFF
many - TRBJ2-6 TRBV25-1 TGTGCCAGCAGTGAGTTTGGCGGTGGGGGGTCTGGGGCCAACGTCCTGACTTTC CASSEFGGGGSGANVLTF
few TRBD2 TRBJ2-2 TRBV7-3 TGTGCCAGCAGCTTAACGGTAGCGGGGGGCGTAAAGAACACCGGGGAGCTGTTTTTT CASSLTVAGGVKNTGELFF
many TRBD2 TRBJ2-6 TRBV7-2 TGTGCCAGCAGCTTAACTAGCGGGGGGCCTGGGGCCAACGTCCTGACTTTC CASSLTSGGPGANVLTF
many - TRBJ2-7 TRBV9 TGTGCCAGCAGCGGGCCCCTCTCCTACGAGCAGTACTTC CASSGPLSYEQYF
few - TRBJ2-7 TRBV28 TGTGCCAGCAGTTATGGGTCGGCAGGACTCAACTACGAGCAGTACTTC CASSYGSAGLNYEQYF
- TRBD1 TRBJ1-2 TRBV29-1 TGCAGCGGGGCCGTAAGGACAGGGGGCGGCTACACCTTC CSGAVRTGGGYTF
medium-sized - TRBJ1-1 TRBV19 TGTGCCAGTAGTACTTCTATGAACACTGAAGCTTTCTTT CASSTSMNTEAFF
- - TRBJ1-5 TRBV28 TGTGCCAGCAGTCCCCCCCGGGGTCAAAATCAGCCCCAGCATTTT CASSPPRGQNQPQHF
many TRBD2 TRBJ2-1 TRBV28 TGTGCCAGCAGTTATTCAACTAGCGGGAGGGCCGAGGAGTTCTTC CASSYSTSGRAEEFF
few - TRBJ1-4 TRBV4-1 TGCGCCAGCAGCACCAGGGGCCGGGCTAATGAAAAACTGTTTTTT CASSTRGRANEKLFF
- TRBD1 TRBJ2-7 TRBV6-1 TGTGCCAGCAGTACCCAAACCGGGACAGGGGGCTACGAGCAGTACTTC CASSTQTGTGGYEQYF